This T cell receptor (beta chain) stems from a study of shared clonotypes between healthy human individuals. The input for sorted-subset replicate PCRs was approximately 200 ng DNA, approximately 30,000 T cell genomes. Some clones are missing from TCRdb's copy, which holds only in-frame ones; the method was immunoSEQ multiplex PCR. The sample shows about 580,000 clones, more than 95% of them seen only once. CDR1 is SGHRS and CDR2 is YFSETQ in the germline V gene. V was pared by 4 bases and J by 2 bases, with 13 bases between. The CDR3 extends over 15 amino acids. Naivety among CD8 cells was defined by CD45RO negativity and positive CCR7 selection, thereby excluding terminally differentiated effector memory CD45RA+ cells.

The J gene is TRBJ2-1, the V gene TRBV5-1; D possibly corresponds to TRBD2 (5 bases). The material sequenced was naive CD8+ T cells sorted from blood. This receptor was taken from a young man in good health. CDR3 loop: CASSLSAIPYNEQFF. The CDR3 DNA is TGCGCCAGCAGCCTTAGCGCGATCCCCTACAATGAGCAGTTCTTC.